The sequence of this TCR beta chain was determined in a study of human T cells and chemical hapten exposure. Study in general: It was small differences in pooled library volume that mainly caused per-sample TCR yields to vary.

This clonotype was seen repeatedly, ten times or more. Methods used by the authors: TCR counts had a median of 95,638 per sample and spanned about 23,224 to 750,000. Each CDR3 protein is one row after TCRdb ran MiXCR on the RACE reads. These V and J calls derive from TCRdb rather than the authors' analysis. The sample lists some 81,000 distinct CDR3 sequences; about 9.2% were seen once. Trimming shortened V by 0 bases and J by 0 bases, and 12 bases separated the two germline ends. The CDR3 is made up of 16 amino acids. From germline, CDR1 is DFQATT and CDR2 SNEGSKA (reference sequence). As for time point: healthy volunteer bleed at 6 weeks. Whole blood, unfractionated, served as the material for total RNA extraction.

Sample: whole blood. The chain carries TRBV20-1 and TRBJ2-4; maybe TRBD2 (5 bases). This receptor was obtained from a female donor in good health. Some clones in this sample may be carry-over from other donors' samples. CDR3 amino acids: CSARDHVEGAKNIQYF. The DNA of the CDR3 is TGCAGTGCTAGAGATCACGTCGAGGGAGCCAAAAACATTCAGTACTTC.